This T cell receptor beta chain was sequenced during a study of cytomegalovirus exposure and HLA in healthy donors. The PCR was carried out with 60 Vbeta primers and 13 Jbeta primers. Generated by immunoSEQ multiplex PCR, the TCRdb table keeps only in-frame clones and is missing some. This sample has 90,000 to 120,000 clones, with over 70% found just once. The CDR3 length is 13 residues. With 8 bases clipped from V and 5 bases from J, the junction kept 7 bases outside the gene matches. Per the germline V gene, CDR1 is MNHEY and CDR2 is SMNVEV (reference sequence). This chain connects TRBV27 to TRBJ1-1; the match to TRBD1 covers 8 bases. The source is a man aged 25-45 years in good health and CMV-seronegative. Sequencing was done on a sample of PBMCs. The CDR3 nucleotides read TGTGCCAGCCGACAGGGGAGAGAAACTGAAGCTTTCTTT. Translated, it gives CASRQGRETEAFF.